This T cell receptor (beta chain) was documented in a study of blood T cell repertoires in COVID-19. Study-wide background: Sites in the United States, Italy and Spain provided acute and convalescent COVID-19 samples. In each case, the material was cDNA or gDNA derived from T cells, B-cell-depleted T cells, or PBMCs.

Living in under 30 US areas, the participants were between roughly 18 and 90 years of age. Recovery meant two consecutive negative NP/OP PCR tests, professional clearance, or resolved symptoms. CDR1 and CDR2 from the germline V gene are LNHNV and YYDKDF (reference sequence). Unmatched junction bases numbered 4, after V lost 0 bases and J lost 3 bases. The CDR3 runs to 17 residues. The data were produced by immunoSEQ multiplex PCR, yet TCRdb's version contains in-frame clones alone and is incomplete. This sample carries under 300,000 clones, 88% of them seen once, and the ten largest clones take 2.5% to 3.5%.

The source of this sequence is a woman aged 50 to 60 who had recovered from COVID-19. The V and J genes are TRBV15 and TRBJ2-5; TRBD2 matches at 13 bases. Sequenced sample: PBMCs or T cells enriched from blood (not recorded which). The CDR3: CATSRDRGLAGKETQYF. CDR3 DNA sequence: TGTGCCACCAGCAGAGATCGGGGACTAGCGGGAAAAGAGACCCAGTACTTC.